Each of the 20 T cell receptor beta chains below was sequenced from the same sample in a study of CD8 T cells in ankylosing spondylitis. These receptors lack a known antigen. Study outcomes and limitations: About 8 highly homologous variants made up a TCR beta motif, and this motif appeared characteristic of ankylosing spondylitis blood.

In TCRdb, the 5' RACE reads were re-called with MiXCR into one record per CDR3 protein. In the table there are about 200,000 distinct CDR3 sequences, around 7.9% of which are singletons. Sequencing was carried out using blood, either unsorted or a sorted T cell fraction (not recorded which). The receptors stem from a male donor with ankylosing spondylitis.

V and J are TRBV2 and TRBJ2-3; 7 bases align to TRBD1. The CDR3 length is 15 residues. Germline loops: CDR1 SNHLY, CDR2 FYNNEI. With V trimmed by 4 bases and J by 2 bases, 6 bases remained unmatched. The CDR3 bases are TGTGCCAGCAGTGTTCCCAGGGGGATCACAGATACGCAGTATTTT. This encodes CASSVPRGITDTQYF.

In its sample, this clonotype was seen many times. V is TRBV27 and J is TRBJ2-7; a weak D match, TRBD2 (5 bases). Germline V gene lookup returns CDR1 MNHEY and CDR2 SMNVEV (reference sequence). The V end lost 5 bases, the J end lost 4 bases, and 21 bases lay between the germline ends. The CDR3 length is 16 residues. Written as DNA, the CDR3 is TGTGCCAGCAGTCCCTCGAGCGGTGAGACCCCGTACGAGCAGTACTTC. The encoded protein is CASSPSSGETPYEQYF.

This clonotype was detected ten times or more. This chain joins TRBV6-5 and TRBJ2-7; D is unclear. The CDR3 runs 14 residues. Trimming left V 2 bases short and J 5 bases short, with 13 bases between. The germline CDR1 and CDR2 sequences are MNHEY and SVGAGI. CDR3 loop: CASSYPSIPHEQYF. In DNA form, the CDR3 reads TGTGCCAGCAGTTACCCGTCCATACCGCACGAGCAGTACTTC.

The rearrangement joins TRBV27 to TRBJ1-4, with D possibly being TRBD1 (5 bases). Germline CDR1 is MNHEY and CDR2 is SMNVEV (reference sequence). V lost 5 bases to trimming and J lost 7 bases, with 8 bases between them. The CDR3 has 12 amino acids. The CDR3 sequence: CASSTTGEKLFF. The CDR3 DNA reads TGTGCCAGCAGTACAACAGGTGAAAAACTGTTTTTT.

This clonotype was detected a few times. The V and J genes are TRBV7-8 and TRBJ2-1, with D perhaps matching TRBD1 or TRBD2 (6 bases each). Trimming left V 5 bases short and J 3 bases short, with 14 bases between. This CDR3 is 15 amino acids long. Germline-derived CDR1 and CDR2 are SGHVS and FQNEAQ. CDR3 residues: CASSKRGGGYNEQFF. CDR3 sequence (DNA): TGTGCCAGCAGCAAACGAGGGGGAGGCTACAATGAGCAGTTCTTC. Full variable domain (missing parts from reference TRBV7-8 and TRBJ2-1): GAGVSQSPRYKVAKRGQDVALRCDPISGHVSLFWYQQALGQGPEFLTYFQNEAQLDKSGLPSDRFFAERPEGSVSTLKIQRTQQEDSAVYLCASSKRGGGYNEQFFGPGTRLTVL.

This clonotype was observed at least ten times. This chain connects TRBV12-3 or TRBV12-4 to TRBJ2-1; 8 bases align to TRBD2. J lost 4 bases, V lost 5 bases, and 13 bases had no gene match. This CDR3 spans 17 amino acids. CDR3 nucleotides: TGTGCCAGCAGTCTCCCCGGGGGGGTGGGGGGTTACAATGAGCAGTTCTTC. Protein product: CASSLPGGVGGYNEQFF.

This clonotype was seen more than once but under ten times. The chain employs TRBV9 and TRBJ2-7, with D tentatively TRBD1 or TRBD2 (5 bases each). Trimming stripped 4 bases from V and 6 bases from J, with 23 bases between. The length of the CDR3 is 16 residues. CDR1 is SGDLS, CDR2 YYNGEE, per germline. CDR3 in amino acids: CASSPSEGLSRLEQYF. The CDR3 DNA sequence: TGTGCCAGCAGCCCAAGCGAGGGGCTATCCCGCCTCGAGCAGTACTTC. Drawing the rest from reference TRBV9 and TRBJ2-7, the complete variable domain is DSGVTQTPKHLITATGQRVTLRCSPRSGDLSVYWYQQSLDQGLQFLIQYYNGEERAKGNILERFSAQQFPDLHSELNLSSLELGDSALYFCASSPSEGLSRLEQYFGPGTRLTVT.

The chain recombines TRBV7-9 with TRBJ2-7; 11 nucleotides align to TRBD2. Looked up from germline, CDR1 is SEHNR and CDR2 is FQNEAQ (reference sequence). The CDR3 consists of 16 residues. J was trimmed by 2 bases and V by 5 bases; bases with no gene match: 8. For the CDR3, the DNA is TGTGCCAGCAGCCCCTCTAGCGGGAGGTTAGCCTACGAGCAGTACTTC. Amino acid sequence: CASSPSSGRLAYEQYF. Full variable domain (missing parts from reference TRBV7-9 and TRBJ2-7): DTGVSQNPRHKITKRGQNVTFRCDPISEHNRLYWYRQTLGQGPEFLTYFQNEAQLEKSRLLSDRFSAERPKGSFSTLEIQRTEQGDSAMYLCASSPSSGRLAYEQYFGPGTRLTVT.

The table lists this clonotype with a few counts. V gene TRBV7-2 combines with J gene TRBJ2-1; maybe TRBD2 (5 bases). The V gene lost 0 bases and the J gene lost 2 bases, with 11 bases spanning the gap. The germline V gene has CDR1 SGHTA and CDR2 FQGNSA. The CDR3 extends over 16 amino acids. CDR3 nucleotide sequence: TGTGCCAGCAGCTTAGCCGGGATCCCTCCCTACAATGAGCAGTTCTTC. Encoded protein: CASSLAGIPPYNEQFF.

This clonotype was picked up many times. The chain couples TRBV9 to TRBJ2-1, with a possible D match to TRBD2 (6 bases). Trimming took off 0 bases at V and 8 bases at J, with 12 bases between the two ends. This CDR3 has 14 amino acids. Germline CDR1 and CDR2: SGDLS and YYNGEE. This CDR3 is CASSVDGGTDEQFF. In DNA, the CDR3 is TGTGCCAGCAGCGTAGATGGCGGGACCGATGAGCAGTTCTTC.

This clonotype was picked up many times. The chain combines TRBV7-2 with TRBJ2-7, with TRBD1 matching 8 bases. Germline V lookup: CDR1 SGHTA, CDR2 FQGNSA. V was clipped by 5 bases and J by 4 bases; unmatched bases: 16. CDR3 size: 17 residues. CDR3 bases: TGTGCCAGCAGCCCAAGGGCAGGGGGCTTAGTTACGTACGAGCAGTACTTC. Its translation: CASSPRAGGLVTYEQYF. The full variable domain, completed using reference TRBV7-2 and TRBJ2-7, is GAGVSQSPSNKVTEKGKDVELRCDPISGHTALYWYRQSLGQGLEFLIYFQGNSAPDKSGLPSDRFSAERTGGSVSTLTIQRTQQEDSAVYLCASSPRAGGLVTYEQYFGPGTRLTVT.

In this sample, this clonotype turned up many times. V and J are TRBV11-3 and TRBJ2-7; 7 bases agree with TRBD1. This CDR3 is built from 16 residues. Germline V lookup: CDR1 SGHNT, CDR2 YENEEA. V shed 5 bases, J shed 2 bases, and the junction held 12 bases outside the gene matches. CDR3 residues: CASSLSPGQSAYEQYF. The CDR3 bases are TGTGCCAGCAGCCTATCACCGGGACAGAGCGCCTACGAGCAGTACTTC.

This clonotype has ten or more counts. The rearrangement links TRBV29-1 to TRBJ2-1; either TRBD1 or TRBD2 may fit D (5 bases each). This CDR3 has 12 amino acids. V was clipped by 1 base and J by 8 bases, with 9 bases between them. CDR1 and CDR2 from the germline V gene are SQVTM and ANQGSEA. The DNA for the CDR3 is TGCAGCGTTGAAGTGGGACCCGATGAGCAGTTCTTC. Translated: CSVEVGPDEQFF.

This clonotype was detected only a few times. This chain links TRBV10-3 with TRBJ2-1; D gene unclear. Germline-derived CDR1 and CDR2 are ENHRY and SYGVKD. The CDR3 sequence is 11 residues long. The germline V and J ends were trimmed by 4 bases and 9 bases, with 7 bases remaining between them. The CDR3 sequence: CAISADFEQFF. CDR3 coding DNA: TGTGCCATCAGTGCGGATTTTGAGCAGTTCTTC.

CDR3 amino acids: CASRGTARETQYF. DNA of the CDR3: TGTGCCAGCAGGGGGACAGCGCGAGAGACCCAGTACTTC. The chain links TRBV6-1 to TRBJ2-5; TRBD1 agrees at 7 bases. The CDR3 runs to 13 residues. The germline V gene has CDR1 MNHNS and CDR2 SASEGT. Losses at the gene ends were 6 bases for V and 4 bases for J; bases not matched to a gene: 5.

This clonotype appeared many times. V usage is TRBV29-1 and J usage is TRBJ1-4; D ambiguous. CDR1 is SQVTM, CDR2 ANQGSEA, per germline. The CDR3 has 14 residues. V was shortened by 2 bases and J by 9 bases, with 16 bases between the two germline ends. For the CDR3, the DNA is TGCAGCGTTGAATCGGGAAGCGGCGAGAAAAAACTGTTTTTT. This encodes CSVESGSGEKKLFF.

This clonotype was counted between two and nine times. The J gene is TRBJ2-7, the V gene TRBV6-2 or TRBV6-3; tentatively, D is TRBD1 or TRBD2 (5 bases each). Germline CDR1 reads MNHEY; CDR2 reads SVGEGT. The CDR3 length is 14 residues. The V gene lost 2 bases and the J gene lost 2 bases, with 10 bases spanning the gap. The DNA of the CDR3 is TGTGCCAGCAGTTACGTCGGGACCCCCTACGAGCAGTACTTC. Its translation: CASSYVGTPYEQYF.

This clonotype was seen only a few times. The V call is TRBV13, the J call TRBJ1-5; D call uncertain. The CDR3 has 15 residues. Germline CDR1 PRHDT, CDR2 FYEKMQ (reference sequence). V lost 5 bases and J lost 0, with 11 bases in between. The CDR3 spells CASSPDGDSNQPQHF. The CDR3 nucleotides are TGTGCCAGCAGCCCGGACGGAGATAGCAATCAGCCCCAGCATTTT.

The V call is TRBV11-2, the J call TRBJ2-1; 8 bases are shared with TRBD2. J lost 0 bases, V lost 4 bases, and 5 bases had no gene match. This CDR3 region has 16 residues. Looked up from germline, CDR1 is SGHAT and CDR2 is FQNNGV. CDR3 sequence reads: CASSSQRESSYNEQFF. In nucleotides, the CDR3 is TGTGCCAGCAGCTCGCAGCGGGAGAGCTCCTACAATGAGCAGTTCTTC.

This clonotype showed up many times. The chain combines TRBV4-2 with TRBJ2-7; D perhaps matches TRBD1 (5 bases). V gave up 1 base and J gave up 1 base, with 8 bases separating them. Germline CDR1 and CDR2: LGHNA and YNFKEQ. The CDR3 covers 14 residues. Written as DNA, the CDR3 is TGTGCCAGCAGCCAAGTGACAGATTCCTACGAGCAGTACTTC. Its translation is CASSQVTDSYEQYF.